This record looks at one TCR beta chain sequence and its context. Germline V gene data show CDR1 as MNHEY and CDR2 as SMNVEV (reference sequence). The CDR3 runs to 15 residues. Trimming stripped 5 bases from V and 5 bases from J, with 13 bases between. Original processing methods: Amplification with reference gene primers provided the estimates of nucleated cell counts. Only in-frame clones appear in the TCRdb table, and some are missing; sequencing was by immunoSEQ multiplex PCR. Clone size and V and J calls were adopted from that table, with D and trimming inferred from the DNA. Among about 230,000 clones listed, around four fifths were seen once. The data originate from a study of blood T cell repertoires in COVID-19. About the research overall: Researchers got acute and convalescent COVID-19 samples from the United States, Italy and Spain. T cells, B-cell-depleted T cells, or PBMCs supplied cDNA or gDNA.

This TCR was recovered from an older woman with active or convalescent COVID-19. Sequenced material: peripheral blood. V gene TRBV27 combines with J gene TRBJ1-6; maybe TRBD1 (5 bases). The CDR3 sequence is CASSILRADNSPLHF. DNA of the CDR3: TGTGCCAGCAGTATACTCAGGGCCGATAATTCACCCCTCCACTTT.